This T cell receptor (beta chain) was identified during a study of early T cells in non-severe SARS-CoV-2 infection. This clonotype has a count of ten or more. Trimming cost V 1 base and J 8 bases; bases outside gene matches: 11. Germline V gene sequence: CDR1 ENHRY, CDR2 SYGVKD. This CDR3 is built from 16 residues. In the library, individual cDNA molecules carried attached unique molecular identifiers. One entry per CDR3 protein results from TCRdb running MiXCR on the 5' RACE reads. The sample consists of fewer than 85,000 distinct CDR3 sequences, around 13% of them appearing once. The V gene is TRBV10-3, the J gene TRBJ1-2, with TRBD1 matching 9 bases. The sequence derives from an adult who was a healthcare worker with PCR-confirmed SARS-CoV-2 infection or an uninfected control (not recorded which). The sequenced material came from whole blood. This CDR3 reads CAISEFIGTGTFGYTF. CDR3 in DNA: TGTGCCATCAGTGAGTTTATTGGGACAGGGACTTTCGGCTACACCTTC.